Listed below are T cell receptor beta chains from one sample, sequenced in a study of control samples from healthy donors and cancer patients. Clones were read by immunoSEQ multiplex PCR, and TCRdb kept only the in-frame ones, dropping some. Of over 85,000 clones in the sample, about 92% are singletons; the top ten hold roughly 1.5%. The specimen sequenced was blood. The receptors shown here come from a woman in her twenties or thirties in good health. The CDR3 runs from the conserved cysteine through the conserved F or W. Fields, in order: CDR3 protein, CDR3 DNA, clone size, V gene, J gene, D gene. A D gene is named only where the DNA matches it firmly. Not every row has a clone size; where given, it reads once, few, many or a size class.

CDR3: CASSVGDQLSYYNEQFF
DNA: TGTGCCAGCAGCGTAGGAGACCAGCTCAGTTACTACAATGAGCAGTTCTTC
size: few
V: TRBV9
J: TRBJ2-1
D: -

CDR3: CASSVSGRGPQEKLFF
DNA: TGTGCCAGCAGCGTATCGGGCAGGGGGCCTCAGGAAAAACTGTTTTTT
size: -
V: TRBV9
J: TRBJ1-4
D: TRBD1

CDR3: CASSMLQGAGGEKLFF
DNA: TGTGCCAGTAGTATGTTACAGGGGGCTGGTGGTGAAAAACTGTTTTTT
size: -
V: TRBV19
J: TRBJ1-4
D: TRBD1

CDR3: CASSLVDGGEKLFF
DNA: TGCGCCAGCAGCTTGGTTGACGGGGGGGAAAAACTGTTTTTT
size: -
V: TRBV5-1
J: TRBJ1-4
D: -

CDR3: CASSIGTGGGTDTQYF
DNA: TGCGCCAGCAGCATAGGGACAGGGGGCGGAACAGATACGCAGTATTTT
size: -
V: TRBV5-1
J: TRBJ2-3
D: TRBD1

CDR3: CASSEGQGPHEQYF
DNA: TGTGCCAGCAGTGAAGGGCAGGGGCCCCACGAGCAGTACTTC
size: -
V: TRBV6-1
J: TRBJ2-7
D: -

CDR3: CASSFPNSGGRGSTDTQYF
DNA: TGTGCCAGCAGCTTCCCAAACTCAGGGGGGAGAGGGAGCACAGATACGCAGTATTTT
size: -
V: TRBV5-4
J: TRBJ2-3
D: -

CDR3: CASSFLSGDSYEQYF
DNA: TGTGCCAGCAGTTTTCTTTCAGGTGACTCCTACGAGCAGTACTTC
size: -
V: TRBV6-5
J: TRBJ2-7
D: -

CDR3: CASSKGTTNTEAFF
DNA: TGTGCCAGCAGCAAAGGCACGACGAACACTGAAGCTTTCTTT
size: -
V: TRBV21-1
J: TRBJ1-1
D: -

CDR3: CAWNGEPRTGELFF
DNA: TGTGCCTGGAACGGGGAGCCAAGAACCGGGGAGCTGTTTTTT
size: -
V: TRBV30
J: TRBJ2-2
D: -

CDR3: CASSPRPDGGGLFF
DNA: TGTGCCAGCAGCCCCCGGCCTGATGGGGGGGGACTGTTTTTT
size: -
V: TRBV3-1/TRBV3-2
J: TRBJ1-4
D: -

CDR3: CASGSTGNNQPQHF
DNA: TGTGCCAGCGGCTCGACAGGGAACAATCAGCCCCAGCATTTT
size: -
V: TRBV27
J: TRBJ1-5
D: TRBD1

CDR3: CASSSTGNYGYTF
DNA: TGTGCCAGCAGTTCGACAGGCAACTATGGCTACACCTTC
size: -
V: TRBV2
J: TRBJ1-2
D: -

CDR3: CASRDGQGYSPLHF
DNA: TGTGCCAGCAGGGACGGACAGGGCTATTCACCCCTCCACTTT
size: -
V: TRBV6-5
J: TRBJ1-6
D: TRBD1

CDR3: CASSPLGTDYGYTF
DNA: TGTGCCAGCAGCCCCCTTGGGACAGACTATGGCTACACCTTC
size: -
V: TRBV6-2/TRBV6-3
J: TRBJ1-2
D: TRBD1

CDR3: CASSQGDAVEQFF
DNA: TGCGCCAGCAGCCAGGGGGACGCGGTTGAGCAGTTCTTC
size: -
V: TRBV5-1
J: TRBJ2-1
D: TRBD1

CDR3: CASSLVSVPAFF
DNA: TGTGCCAGCAGTTTAGTATCCGTTCCGGCTTTCTTT
size: -
V: TRBV12-3/TRBV12-4
J: TRBJ1-1
D: -

CDR3: CASSFPLATNEKLFF
DNA: TGTGCCAGCAGCTTCCCACTGGCAACTAATGAAAAACTGTTTTTT
size: -
V: TRBV7-9
J: TRBJ1-4
D: -

CDR3: CASSQDFPRGGEQYF
DNA: TGTGCCAGCAGCCAAGACTTCCCCCGAGGGGGTGAGCAGTACTTC
size: -
V: TRBV3-1/TRBV3-2
J: TRBJ2-7
D: -

CDR3: CASSQDWQAAYEQYF
DNA: TGTGCCAGCAGCCAAGATTGGCAGGCGGCCTACGAGCAGTACTTC
size: -
V: TRBV3-1/TRBV3-2
J: TRBJ2-7
D: -

CDR3: CASSSSEYNEQFF
DNA: TGTGCCAGCAGCTCCAGTGAGTACAATGAGCAGTTCTTC
size: -
V: TRBV7-3
J: TRBJ2-1
D: -

CDR3: CASSLAGTSGSGYQETQYF
DNA: TGTGCCAGCAGCTTAGCCGGGACTAGCGGGAGCGGGTACCAAGAGACCCAGTACTTC
size: -
V: TRBV7-9
J: TRBJ2-5
D: TRBD2

CDR3: CASSLGHPHGNEKLFF
DNA: TGTGCCAGCAGCTTAGGACACCCACACGGTAATGAAAAACTGTTTTTT
size: -
V: TRBV7-9
J: TRBJ1-4
D: -

CDR3: CASSRQYNSPLHF
DNA: TGTGCCAGCAGTAGGCAATATAATTCACCCCTCCACTTT
size: -
V: TRBV6-1
J: TRBJ1-6
D: -

CDR3: CASSLMGNYGYTF
DNA: TGTGCCAGCAGCTTAATGGGAAACTATGGCTACACCTTC
size: -
V: TRBV11-2
J: TRBJ1-2
D: -

CDR3: CASSPGGGRTYEQYF
DNA: TGTGCCAGCAGCCCAGGAGGGGGACGAACCTACGAGCAGTACTTC
size: -
V: TRBV11-3
J: TRBJ2-7
D: -

CDR3: CATSRREDSPLHF
DNA: TGTGCCACCAGCCGCAGGGAAGATTCACCCCTCCACTTT
size: -
V: TRBV15
J: TRBJ1-6
D: -

CDR3: CASRSSGIDANSPLHF
DNA: TGTGCCAGTCGGTCCTCCGGGATTGACGCTAATTCACCCCTCCACTTT
size: -
V: TRBV19
J: TRBJ1-6
D: -

CDR3: CASSLAGGTDTQYF
DNA: TGTGCCAGCAGTTTAGCGGGGGGCACAGATACGCAGTATTTT
size: -
V: TRBV6-2/TRBV6-3
J: TRBJ2-3
D: TRBD2

CDR3: CASSLEGQGSYNEQFF
DNA: TGCGCCAGCAGCTTGGAAGGACAGGGCTCCTACAATGAGCAGTTCTTC
size: -
V: TRBV5-1
J: TRBJ2-1
D: TRBD1

CDR3: CASSFRGTGRAFF
DNA: TGTGCCAGCAGCTTTAGAGGGACAGGGCGGGCTTTCTTT
size: -
V: TRBV7-2
J: TRBJ1-1
D: TRBD1

CDR3: CASSGGDRVAGNTIYF
DNA: TGTGCCAGCAGCGGAGGGGACAGGGTTGCTGGAAACACCATATATTTT
size: -
V: TRBV9
J: TRBJ1-3
D: TRBD1

CDR3: CASSQQGVSTGNTIYF
DNA: TGCGCCAGCAGCCAACAGGGGGTCTCTACTGGAAACACCATATATTTT
size: -
V: TRBV5-1
J: TRBJ1-3
D: TRBD1

CDR3: CASSYGKTYEQYF
DNA: TGTGCCAGCAGTTATGGCAAAACCTACGAGCAGTACTTC
size: once
V: TRBV6-5
J: TRBJ2-7
D: -

CDR3: CASSLEMGRSPGELFF
DNA: TGTGCCAGCAGCTTAGAAATGGGGCGAAGTCCCGGGGAGCTGTTTTTT
size: few
V: TRBV11-2
J: TRBJ2-2
D: -

CDR3: CASSYSTASHTEAFF
DNA: TGTGCCAGCAGCTACTCGACAGCCTCGCATACTGAAGCTTTCTTT
size: once
V: TRBV11-2
J: TRBJ1-1
D: -

CDR3: CASSIGLVTDTQYF
DNA: TGTGCCAGTAGTATTGGACTAGTGACAGATACGCAGTATTTT
size: few
V: TRBV19
J: TRBJ2-3
D: TRBD2

CDR3: CSAGTGGNNEQFF
DNA: TGCAGCGCTGGGACAGGGGGAAACAATGAGCAGTTCTTC
size: once
V: TRBV29-1
J: TRBJ2-1
D: TRBD1

CDR3: CATSGRQGETQYF
DNA: TGTGCCACCAGCGGGAGGCAGGGAGAGACCCAGTACTTC
size: -
V: TRBV7-3
J: TRBJ2-5
D: TRBD2

CDR3: CASRNQGNIQYF
DNA: TGTGCCAGCAGGAACCAGGGAAACATTCAGTACTTC
size: -
V: TRBV25-1
J: TRBJ2-4
D: -

CDR3: CASSEVGGTSGNTIYF
DNA: TGTGCCAGCAGTGAAGTAGGCGGTACCTCTGGAAACACCATATATTTT
size: -
V: TRBV6-1
J: TRBJ1-3
D: -

CDR3: CASSGGVSGGSQETQYF
DNA: TGCGCCAGCTCCGGTGGGGTCAGCGGGGGATCCCAAGAGACCCAGTACTTC
size: -
V: TRBV10-1
J: TRBJ2-5
D: TRBD2

CDR3: CASSYADRAYEQYF
DNA: TGTGCCAGCAGTTACGCCGACAGGGCCTACGAGCAGTACTTC
size: -
V: TRBV6-2/TRBV6-3
J: TRBJ2-7
D: TRBD1

CDR3: CASKPYLEGTEAFF
DNA: TGTGCCAGCAAACCATATCTTGAAGGGACTGAAGCTTTCTTT
size: -
V: TRBV2
J: TRBJ1-1
D: -

CDR3: CASSSLPNTGELFF
DNA: TGTGCCAGCAGTTCCCTCCCAAACACCGGGGAGCTGTTTTTT
size: -
V: TRBV3-1/TRBV3-2
J: TRBJ2-2
D: -

CDR3: CAWSVEYEQYF
DNA: TGTGCCTGGAGTGTGGAGTACGAGCAGTACTTC
size: -
V: TRBV30
J: TRBJ2-7
D: -

CDR3: CASSKPRDRGLTDTQYF
DNA: TGTGCCAGCAGCAAACCGAGGGACAGGGGGCTCACAGATACGCAGTATTTT
size: -
V: TRBV21-1
J: TRBJ2-3
D: -

CDR3: CASSMGARPNSNQPQHF
DNA: TGTGCCAGTAGTATGGGTGCACGTCCAAATAGCAATCAGCCCCAGCATTTT
size: few
V: TRBV19
J: TRBJ1-5
D: -

CDR3: CASSLEGQRLNNEQFF
DNA: TGTGCCAGCAGCTTAGAGGGGCAGCGCCTCAACAATGAGCAGTTCTTC
size: -
V: TRBV11-3
J: TRBJ2-1
D: -

CDR3: CASSLVPGEAQYF
DNA: TGTGCCAGCAGCTTGGTTCCCGGGGAGGCCCAGTACTTC
size: -
V: TRBV5-4
J: TRBJ2-5
D: -

CDR3: CASSLADGPYQETQYF
DNA: TGCGCCAGCAGCTTGGCCGACGGACCGTACCAAGAGACCCAGTACTTC
size: -
V: TRBV5-1
J: TRBJ2-5
D: -

CDR3: CASRQGTSGRVIGNEQFF
DNA: TGTGCCAGCAGACAGGGGACTAGCGGGAGGGTTATTGGCAATGAGCAGTTCTTC
size: -
V: TRBV7-6
J: TRBJ2-1
D: TRBD2

CDR3: CASRYLNSPLHF
DNA: TGTGCCAGCAGATACCTTAATTCACCCCTCCACTTT
size: -
V: TRBV25-1
J: TRBJ1-6
D: -

CDR3: CASSKGRHNEQFF
DNA: TGTGCCAGCAGCAAGGGGCGCCACAATGAGCAGTTCTTC
size: -
V: TRBV7-3
J: TRBJ2-1
D: -

CDR3: CASSPGLQETQYF
DNA: TGTGCCAGCAGCCCCGGGTTACAAGAGACCCAGTACTTC
size: -
V: TRBV6-5
J: TRBJ2-5
D: -

CDR3: CASSYSSGTYNEQFF
DNA: TGTGCCAGCAGTTACTCTAGCGGGACCTACAATGAGCAGTTCTTC
size: -
V: TRBV6-5
J: TRBJ2-1
D: TRBD2

CDR3: CASIGQGIYEQYF
DNA: TGTGCCAGCATTGGACAGGGGATTTACGAGCAGTACTTC
size: -
V: TRBV2
J: TRBJ2-7
D: TRBD1